These T cell receptor beta chains were read from a single sample in a study of T cell repertoires in cytomegalovirus infection. Each CDR3 protein is one row after TCRdb ran MiXCR on the reads. The sample records 250,000 or so distinct CDR3 sequences, about 17% being singletons. Sequenced: CD8+ T cells from PBMCs. These TCRs come from a human donor in good health (CMV status not recorded). Some clones in this sample may be carry-over from other donors' samples. Both conserved end residues are part of each CDR3. A D gene is named only where the DNA matches it firmly. The size entry is marked missing in some rows and otherwise reads once, few, many or a size class.

abundance,d_gene,v_gene,j_gene,CDR3aa,CDR3nt
many,TRBD2,TRBV7-8,TRBJ2-5,CASRLFASGGIETQYF,TGTGCCAGCAGGCTCTTCGCCAGCGGGGGTATAGAGACCCAGTACTTC
few,NA,TRBV7-9,TRBJ1-3,CASSRDTQEDTIYF,TGTGCCAGCAGCCGGGACACCCAGGAGGACACCATATATTTT
few,TRBD1,TRBV5-1,TRBJ1-6,CASSYYRGNSPLHF,TGCGCCAGCAGCTACTACAGGGGTAATTCACCCCTCCACTTT
many,TRBD1,TRBV7-6,TRBJ1-5,CASSPGQGSNQPQHF,TGTGCCAGCAGCCCGGGACAGGGAAGCAATCAGCCCCAGCATTTT
NA,TRBD1,TRBV14,TRBJ2-2,CASSQERTGVKGELFF,TGTGCCAGCAGCCAAGAGAGAACAGGGGTAAAGGGGGAGCTGTTTTTT
few,NA,TRBV7-4,TRBJ2-1,CASSFNSGMNNEQFF,TGTGCCAGCAGTTTTAACTCGGGGATGAACAATGAGCAGTTCTTC
many,NA,TRBV6-6,TRBJ1-1,CASSVLNTEAFF,TGTGCCAGCAGCGTATTGAACACTGAAGCTTTCTTT
many,TRBD2,TRBV25-1,TRBJ2-1,CASSEYFLVTSNHNEQFF,TGTGCCAGCAGTGAATATTTCTTGGTGACTAGCAACCACAATGAGCAGTTCTTC
many,TRBD1,TRBV7-9,TRBJ1-2,CASSAVGRGNYGYTF,TGTGCCAGCAGCGCCGTTGGCAGGGGGAACTATGGCTACACCTTC
NA,TRBD1,TRBV27,TRBJ2-2,CASSLWDRSILTGELFF,TGTGCCAGCAGTTTATGGGACAGGTCCATCCTTACCGGGGAGCTGTTTTTT
NA,TRBD2,TRBV19,TRBJ2-3,CASSERGAADTQYF,TGTGCCAGTAGTGAGCGGGGGGCCGCAGATACGCAGTATTTT
many,TRBD1,TRBV28,TRBJ2-5,CASRGDRGIYETQYF,TGTGCCAGCAGGGGGGACAGGGGGATTTATGAGACCCAGTACTTC
NA,NA,TRBV7-6,TRBJ2-1,CASSLLGTFDEQFF,TGTGCCAGCAGCTTACTCGGGACGTTCGATGAGCAGTTCTTC
many,NA,TRBV19,TRBJ1-5,CASSIGADQPQHF,TGTGCCAGTAGTATTGGAGCTGATCAGCCCCAGCATTTT
NA,TRBD1,TRBV2,TRBJ1-4,CASSDPGQLATNEKLFF,TGTGCCAGCAGTGACCCGGGACAGCTTGCAACTAATGAAAAACTGTTTTTT
many,TRBD1,TRBV29-1,TRBJ2-1,CSVGDRGRSTVYNERQFF,TGCAGCGTCGGAGACAGGGGGCGATCTACAGTCTACAATGAGCGGCAGTTCTTC
many,TRBD1,TRBV7-8,TRBJ1-4,CASSLRTGTTNEKLFF,TGTGCCAGCAGCTTGAGGACAGGGACAACTAATGAAAAACTGTTTTTT
few,TRBD1,TRBV25-1,TRBJ1-2,CASSDPREIQGVDYGYTF,TGTGCCAGCAGTGATCCGCGCGAGATACAGGGGGTTGACTATGGCTACACCTTC
few,NA,TRBV2,TRBJ2-1,CASNKGNEQFF,TGTGCCAGCAACAAGGGCAATGAGCAGTTCTTC
few,NA,TRBV29-1,TRBJ2-7,CSVEEEQGSSYEQYF,TGCAGCGTTGAAGAAGAACAGGGCTCCTCCTACGAGCAGTACTTC
many,NA,TRBV10-3,TRBJ2-2,CAISSHAPGELFF,TGTGCCATCAGCTCACATGCACCCGGGGAGCTGTTTTTT
many,NA,TRBV6-2/TRBV6-3,TRBJ2-3,CASRRTDPITDTQYF,TGTGCCAGCAGAAGGACCGACCCCATCACAGATACGCAGTATTTT
NA,NA,TRBV2,TRBJ2-1,CASSARLSSYNEQFF,TGTGCCAGCAGTGCACGACTCAGCTCCTACAATGAGCAGTTCTTC